One and the same sample provided the 5 T cell receptor beta chains below, sequenced in a study of Ad26.COV2.S vaccination and SARS-CoV-2 variants. Treatment noted: over 15 received Ad26.COV2.S at low or high dose, single or two shots; several received placebo; per-sample allocation not given. It was on day 63 after the first vaccine or placebo injection that samples were taken. Sequencing was performed with immunoSEQ multiplex PCR; in TCRdb, only in-frame clones are kept and a portion is missing. This sample has more than 400,000 clones; 92% occur once, and the top ten carry more than 1.5%. The sequenced sample was peripheral blood, obtained in a trial of Ad26.COV2.S vaccine versus placebo. Receptors originate from a person aged 18-65 years who received the Ad26.COV2.S COVID-19 vaccine or a placebo.

This clone was found once. The V call is TRBV7-2, the J call TRBJ2-5, with D possibly matching TRBD2 (6 bases). Germline V lookup: CDR1 SGHTA, CDR2 FQGNSA. V was shortened by 1 base and J by 5 bases, with 14 bases between the two germline ends. This CDR3 spans 15 amino acids. The CDR3 DNA sequence: TGTGCCAGCAGCTTAGTCAGGACGGAGGGGGAGACCCAGTACTTC. Residues: CASSLVRTEGETQYF.

The J gene is TRBJ2-1, the V gene TRBV18; 10 nucleotides line up with TRBD1. The CDR3 runs to 16 residues. V trimming: 3 bases; J trimming: 9 bases; junction bases outside the gene matches: 11. Per germline, CDR1 KGHSH and CDR2 LQKENI. Here the CDR3 DNA reads TGTGCCAGCTCACCGGGCACCGGGACAGGGGCAACTGAGCAGTTCTTC. This translates into CASSPGTGTGATEQFF.

The chain has TRBV27 and TRBJ2-3; either TRBD1 or TRBD2 may fit D (6 bases each). The CDR3 is 16 residues long. Germline V gene data show CDR1 as MNHEY and CDR2 as SMNVEV (reference sequence). V was shortened by 3 bases and J by 0 bases, with 13 bases between the two germline ends. The DNA for the CDR3 is TGTGCCAGCAGTTTTTTGGTGGGGGGCAGCACAGATACGCAGTATTTT. It is translated as CASSFLVGGSTDTQYF.

V usage is TRBV28 and J usage is TRBJ2-3, with D tentatively TRBD2 (7 bases). CDR1 is MDHEN, CDR2 SYDVKM, per germline. V dropped 2 bases and J dropped 3 bases, with 9 bases sitting between them. The CDR3 loop spans 14 amino acids. The DNA for the CDR3 is TGTGCCAGCAGTTTAGGGGGGGCAACAGATACGCAGTATTTT. This translates into CASSLGGATDTQYF.

The CDR3 region is CASSLQGQPQHF. CDR3 sequence (DNA): TGTGCCAGCAGCCTGCAGGGTCAGCCCCAGCATTTT. The J gene is TRBJ1-5, the V gene TRBV7-9; tentative D call: TRBD1 (5 bases). CDR3 length: 12 amino acids. Between the trimmed V and J ends, which lost 5 bases and 6 bases, there was a span of 8 bases. Germline V gives CDR1 SEHNR, CDR2 FQNEAQ (reference sequence).